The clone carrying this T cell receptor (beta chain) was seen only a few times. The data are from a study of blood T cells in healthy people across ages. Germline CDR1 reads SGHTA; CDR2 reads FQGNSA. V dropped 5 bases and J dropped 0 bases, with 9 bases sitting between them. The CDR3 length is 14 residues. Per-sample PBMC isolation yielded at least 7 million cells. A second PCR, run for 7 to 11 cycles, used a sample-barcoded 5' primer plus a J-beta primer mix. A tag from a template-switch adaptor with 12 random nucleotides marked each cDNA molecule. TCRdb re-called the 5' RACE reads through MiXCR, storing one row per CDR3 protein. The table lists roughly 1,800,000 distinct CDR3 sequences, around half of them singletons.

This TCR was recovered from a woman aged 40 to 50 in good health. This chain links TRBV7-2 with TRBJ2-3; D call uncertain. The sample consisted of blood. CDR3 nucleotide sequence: TGTGCCAGCAGCATGCTTACTAGCACAGATACGCAGTATTTT. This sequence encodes CASSMLTSTDTQYF.